These 21 T cell receptor beta chains were all obtained from the same sample, sequenced in a study of shared clonotypes between healthy human individuals (dated by TCRdb to about 2020). CD8 naive samples were obtained by positive selection for CCR7 among CD45RO-negative cells, yielding a CD45RA+CCR7+ population from which TemRA cells were excluded. Library method: the immunoSEQ multiplex PCR assay. Here the immuneACCESS table is served through TCRdb, limited to in-frame sequences with V and J called. Missing clones are a known gap in these copies; in checked studies unresolved V genes cover under half, and the rest lacks a known reason. Counted in this sample were about 1.9 million clones; around 95% of them appeared once. The ten largest account for approximately 1.7% of the sample. The sequenced sample consisted of naive CD8+ T cells from PBMCs. What the cell subset or site label conveys for this sample: CD45RA+CCR7+. The origin of the receptors is a man aged 18 to 30 in good health. Some clones in this sample may be carry-over from other donors' samples.

This rearrangement joins TRBV6-1 to TRBJ2-6; 8 bases match TRBD1. The CDR3 is made up of 19 amino acids. The germline CDR1 and CDR2 sequences are MNHNS and SASEGT. V dropped 0 bases and J dropped 2; count of bases not matched to a gene: 9. CDR3 region: CASSEASFRRGPGANVLTF. DNA of the CDR3: TGTGCCAGCAGTGAAGCCTCTTTTCGCAGGGGGCCTGGGGCCAACGTCCTGACTTTC.

This rearrangement joins TRBV27 to TRBJ1-1; 9 bases map to TRBD1. V lost 5 bases, J lost 5 bases, and 3 bases stayed unmatched. CDR3 length equals 13 residues. The germline V gene has CDR1 MNHEY and CDR2 SMNVEV (reference sequence). Here the CDR3 reads CASSGTGWTEAFF. In nucleotides, the CDR3 is TGTGCCAGCAGTGGGACAGGGTGGACTGAAGCTTTCTTT.

This clone has only a few counts. The chain joins TRBV29-1 to TRBJ1-1; no clear D gene. Between the trimmed V and J ends, which lost 7 bases and 10 bases, there was a span of 16 bases. This CDR3 is 11 amino acids long. Per germline, CDR1 SQVTM and CDR2 ANQGSEA. CDR3 coding DNA: TGCAGCGACTCAAGCTACCCTGGAGCTTTCTTT. It codes for CSDSSYPGAFF. The whole variable domain, filled in from reference TRBV29-1 and TRBJ1-1, reads SAVISQKPSRDICQRGTSLTIQCQVDSQVTMMFWYRQQPGQSLTLIATANQGSEATYESGFVIDKFPISRPNLTFSTLTVSNMSPEDSSIYLCSDSSYPGAFFGQGTRLTVV.

The gene calls are TRBV27 and TRBJ2-7; 11 nucleotides agree with TRBD2. The CDR3 has 15 amino acids. V trimming: 7 bases; J trimming: 7 bases; junction bases outside the gene matches: 12. Germline loops: CDR1 MNHEY, CDR2 SMNVEV (reference sequence). CDR3 DNA: TGTGCCAGCAATGCCACTAGCGGGGGCCTGGGGGAGCAGTACTTC. This encodes CASNATSGGLGEQYF.

The chain combines TRBV28 with TRBJ2-3; 14 bases match TRBD2. Losses at the gene ends were 4 bases for V and 3 bases for J; bases not matched to a gene: 3. Looked up from germline, CDR1 is MDHEN and CDR2 is SYDVKM. This CDR3 has 16 amino acids. CDR3 residues: CASSWGLAGDTDTQYF. The CDR3 DNA sequence: TGTGCCAGCAGTTGGGGACTAGCGGGAGATACAGATACGCAGTATTTT.

V gene TRBV5-1 combines with J gene TRBJ1-2; TRBD1 matches at 7 bases. The CDR3 totals 15 residues. The germline V gene has CDR1 SGHRS and CDR2 YFSETQ. After removal of 0 bases from V and 4 bases from J, the junction contained 6 bases not matched to a gene. The CDR3: CASSLGQGVGYGYTF. The CDR3 nucleotides read TGCGCCAGCAGCTTGGGGCAGGGGGTAGGCTATGGCTACACCTTC.

The chain uses TRBV7-9 and TRBJ1-4, with a weak D call TRBD1 (5 bases). The CDR3 totals 19 residues. CDR1 is SEHNR and CDR2 is FQNEAQ in the germline V gene (reference sequence). Trimming left V 5 bases short and J 0 bases short, with 22 bases between. The CDR3 nucleotides are TGTGCCAGCAGCCCCCACCCGGGACGGGGAGTTGCAACTAATGAAAAACTGTTTTTT. It translates to CASSPHPGRGVATNEKLFF. Filled out from reference TRBV7-9 and TRBJ1-4, the complete variable domain reads DTGVSQNPRHKITKRGQNVTFRCDPISEHNRLYWYRQTLGQGPEFLTYFQNEAQLEKSRLLSDRFSAERPKGSFSTLEIQRTEQGDSAMYLCASSPHPGRGVATNEKLFFGSGTQLSVL.

Turning to this clone: Relative to the germline gene, one junction end is altered; a read error may explain this. The chain is built from TRBV7-3 and TRBJ2-2, with TRBD2 matching over 10 bases. Germline V gene data show CDR1 as SGHTA and CDR2 as FQGTGA. This CDR3 has 16 residues. The CDR3 DNA follows: TGTGCCAGCAGCATAACTAGCGGGATTAACACCGGGGAGCTGTTTTTT. Protein sequence: CASSITSGINTGELFF.

This clone was detected once. The V gene is TRBV27, the J gene TRBJ2-7, with D possibly being TRBD1 (5 bases). Germline-derived CDR1 and CDR2 are MNHEY and SMNVEV (reference sequence). This CDR3 is 14 amino acids long. Trimming shortened V by 3 bases and J by 5 bases, and 14 bases separated the two germline ends. The CDR3 DNA reads TGTGCCAGCAGTTTTATGGACACCTATCACGAGCAGTACTTC. This gives the protein CASSFMDTYHEQYF.

The rearrangement uses TRBV27 and TRBJ2-7; 8 bases match TRBD1. The CDR3 spans 14 residues. CDR1 MNHEY and CDR2 SMNVEV come from the germline V gene (reference sequence). The ends lost 3 bases at V and 1 base at J; junction bases unmatched: 2. DNA for the CDR3: TGTGCCAGCAGTTTCTACAGGGGGTCCTACGAGCAGTACTTC. Encoded protein: CASSFYRGSYEQYF.

The CDR3 sequence: CASSPRGTGNQPQHF. The DNA for the CDR3 is TGTGCCAGCAGTCCCCGAGGGACAGGCAATCAGCCCCAGCATTTT. The chain is built from TRBV25-1 and TRBJ1-5, with TRBD1 matching 7 bases. The ends lost 5 bases at V and 2 bases at J; junction bases unmatched: 6. The germline CDR1 and CDR2 sequences are MGHDK and SYGVNS. CDR3 length equals 15 residues.

This clone turned up a few times. The chain couples TRBV4-1 to TRBJ1-5; no firm D call. CDR1 and CDR2 (germline): MGHRA, YSYEKL. Trimming took off 0 bases at V and 6 bases at J, with 12 bases between the two ends. The CDR3 is 15 residues long. CDR3 DNA sequence: TGCGCCAGCAGCCAAGATCTCACGTTTGGTCAGCCCCAGCATTTT. Translating gives CASSQDLTFGQPQHF.

This rearrangement joins TRBV5-4 to TRBJ2-3; D unresolved. Germline V gene sequence: CDR1 SGHNT, CDR2 YYREEE (reference sequence). Trimming shortened V by 1 base and J by 0 bases, and 3 bases separated the two germline ends. The CDR3 covers 13 residues. The CDR3 loop is CASSLRSTDTQYF. The CDR3 nucleotides are TGTGCCAGCAGCTTGAGGAGCACAGATACGCAGTATTTT.

This clone was found once. This chain uses TRBV4-1 with TRBJ2-1; D perhaps matches TRBD2 (6 bases). CDR3 size: 16 residues. Trimming took off 3 bases at V and 5 bases at J, with 17 bases between the two ends. CDR1 and CDR2 from the germline V gene are MGHRA and YSYEKL. The CDR3 sequence is CASSQVPGGNNNEQFF. CDR3 DNA: TGCGCCAGCAGCCAGGTCCCGGGCGGGAACAACAATGAGCAGTTCTTC.

A word on this clone: Sequence at one end of the junction differs from germline and may be a read error. J is TRBJ2-1 and V is TRBV7-3, with TRBD2 identical over 9 bases. CDR1 is SGHTA, CDR2 FQGTGA, per germline. The CDR3 contains 16 residues. The CDR3 coding sequence is TGTGCCAGCACCTTAACCGCGGGAGGGAGGTACAATGAGCAGTTCTTC. Translating it yields CASTLTAGGRYNEQFF.

The chain recombines TRBV5-6 with TRBJ2-1; D is uncertain. The CDR3 is 12 amino acids. Germline-derived CDR1 and CDR2 are SGHDT and YYEEEE. Trimming left V 0 bases short and J 8 bases short, with 6 bases between. The CDR3 DNA reads TGTGCCAGCAGCTTGGGGTTCTATGAGCAGTTCTTC. Residues: CASSLGFYEQFF.

The J gene is TRBJ2-3, the V gene TRBV19; D is perhaps TRBD1 or TRBD2 (6 bases each). The CDR3 extends over 15 amino acids. The V end lost 3 bases, the J end lost 3 bases, and 13 bases lay between the germline ends. CDR1 LNHDA and CDR2 SQIVND come from the germline V gene (reference sequence). The CDR3 is CASSIFGGTTDTQYF. The CDR3 DNA sequence: TGTGCCAGTAGTATTTTCGGCGGGACAACAGATACGCAGTATTTT.

The V gene is TRBV2, the J gene TRBJ2-1; TRBD2 aligns across 13 bases. Germline V lookup: CDR1 SNHLY, CDR2 FYNNEI. V dropped 10 bases and J dropped 2; count of bases not matched to a gene: 5. The CDR3 is 15 residues long. The CDR3 loop is CATGTSGITYNEQFF. In DNA form, the CDR3 reads TGTGCCACTGGGACTAGCGGGATTACCTACAATGAGCAGTTCTTC.

This rearrangement joins TRBV4-3 to TRBJ2-7; 11 positions agree with TRBD2. This CDR3 is built from 16 residues. The V gene's germline CDR1 is LGHNA and CDR2 YSLEER. Losses at the gene ends were 3 bases for V and 0 bases for J; bases not matched to a gene: 4. CDR3 sequence reads: CASSQGTSGNSYEQYF. The CDR3 DNA reads as TGCGCCAGCAGCCAGGGGACTAGCGGAAACTCCTACGAGCAGTACTTC.

A single count supports this clone. This chain joins TRBV19 and TRBJ1-1; D is unclear. Germline CDR1 LNHDA, CDR2 SQIVND (reference sequence). The CDR3 length is 16 residues. Trimming shortened V by 0 bases and J by 1 base, and 12 bases separated the two germline ends. The CDR3 reads CASSIDLWSENTEAFF. DNA of the CDR3: TGTGCCAGTAGTATAGATCTATGGTCCGAGAACACTGAAGCTTTCTTT.

The J gene is TRBJ2-7, the V gene TRBV4-1; D uncertain. V lost 3 bases to trimming and J lost 7 bases, with 13 bases between them. This CDR3 contains 13 residues. Germline V gene lookup returns CDR1 MGHRA and CDR2 YSYEKL. The CDR3 loop is CASSQGFPGEQYF. The CDR3 region has the DNA TGCGCCAGCAGCCAGGGTTTCCCAGGTGAGCAGTACTTC.